Sequencing of this TCR beta chain was carried out in a study of T-cell reconstitution after alpha-beta-depleted transplantation in children. A library of TCRbeta sequences, prepared with unique molecular identifiers, was generated. Via MiXCR, TCRdb re-called the PCR reads, giving one row per CDR3 protein. The table lists about 370,000 distinct CDR3 sequences, roughly 21% of them singletons. CDR3 length: 15 amino acids. Germline V lookup: CDR1 MNHNS, CDR2 SASEGT. With 7 bases clipped from V and 5 bases from J, the junction kept 8 bases outside the gene matches. This TCR was sampled from a human donor who donated a stem cell graft to a child with acute myeloid leukemia. The chain uses TRBV6-1 and TRBJ2-3; 11 nucleotides line up with TRBD2. The source material was PBMCs from the stem cell graft donor, sampled from the stem cell graft. CDR3 nucleotides: TGTGCCAGCAAAGGGGCAGGACTAGCGGGAGATACGCAGTATTTT. This gives the protein CASKGAGLAGDTQYF.